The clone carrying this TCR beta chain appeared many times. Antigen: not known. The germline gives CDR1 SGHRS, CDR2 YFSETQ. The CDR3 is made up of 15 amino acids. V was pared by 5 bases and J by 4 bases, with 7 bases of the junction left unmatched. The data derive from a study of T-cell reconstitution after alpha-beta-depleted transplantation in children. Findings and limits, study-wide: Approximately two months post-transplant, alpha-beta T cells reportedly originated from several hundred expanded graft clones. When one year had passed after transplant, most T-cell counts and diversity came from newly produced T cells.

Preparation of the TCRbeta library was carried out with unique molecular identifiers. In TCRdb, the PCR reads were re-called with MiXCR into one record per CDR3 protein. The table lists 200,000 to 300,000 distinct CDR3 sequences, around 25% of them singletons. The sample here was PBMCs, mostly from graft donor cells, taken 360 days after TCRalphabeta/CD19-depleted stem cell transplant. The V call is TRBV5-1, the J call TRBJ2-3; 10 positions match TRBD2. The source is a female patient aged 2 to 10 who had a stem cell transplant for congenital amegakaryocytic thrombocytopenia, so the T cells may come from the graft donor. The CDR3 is CASSFKSGGADTQYF. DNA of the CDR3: TGCGCCAGCAGTTTTAAAAGCGGGGGGGCAGATACGCAGTATTTT.